The source of this T cell receptor (beta chain) is a study of naive CD8 T cells in extremely preterm neonates. The method was immunoSEQ multiplex PCR; TCRdb's version includes in-frame clones alone and lacks a portion of them. The sample includes a few thousand clones, roughly 97% seen only once; the top ten take 0.4% to 0.6%. Elective cesarean births at roughly 35-43 weeks, without labor or membrane rupture, supplied the cord blood. General study findings and limits: Preterm infants showed shorter CDR3s, fewer N additions and less trimming than older groups.

Points on this clone: The antigen is not known.

The V end was cut by 6 bases, the J end by 6 bases, with 8 bases between. CDR3 length: 12 amino acids. Germline-derived CDR1 and CDR2 are MNHEY and SMNVEV (reference sequence). The TCR sequence derives from a newborn in good health. Sequencing was done on a sample of naive CD8+ T cells from cord blood. The J gene is TRBJ2-2, the V gene TRBV27, with D possibly TRBD2 on 5 matching bases. The CDR3 coding sequence is TGTGCCAGCAGGGAGGCCGCCGGGGAGCTGTTTTTT. Translated, it gives CASREAAGELFF.